This TCR beta chain was identified during a study of long-term antiretroviral therapy in people with HIV. Study-wide findings and caveats: HIV repertoires had narrower CDR3 length ranges than controls. Information on adherence, resistance and therapy changes was unavailable.

The libraries were made with immunoSEQ v3.0 at survey level. Produced via immunoSEQ multiplex PCR; TCRdb's table is partial and in-frame only. There are approximately 36,000 clones in the sample; roughly 82% occur only once, and around 6.3% lies in the top ten. Trimming took off 5 bases at V and 1 base at J, with 10 bases between the two ends. This CDR3 comprises 14 residues. Germline V gene data show CDR1 as MNHEY and CDR2 as SMNVEV (reference sequence). Each HIV-infected participant was given treatment in the United States. Every sample had about 0.9-11 million cryopreserved PBMC in it before DNA extraction. Turning to this clone: Its cognate antigen is unknown.

The sample here was unsorted PBMCs, taken 0.6 years after starting antiretroviral therapy. V and J are TRBV27 and TRBJ2-3; D may match TRBD1 or TRBD2 (5 bases each). The TCR originated in a man aged 18 to 29 with HIV. The DNA of the CDR3 is TGTGCCAGCAGTCCTTGGGACGGCACAGATACGCAGTATTTT. Its translation: CASSPWDGTDTQYF.